This T cell receptor (beta chain) derives from a study of T cells in Graves' hyperthyroidism and ophthalmopathy. In the study overall: Before any treatment, at initial diagnosis, peripheral blood was collected.

Germline V gives CDR1 PRHDT, CDR2 FYEKMQ (reference sequence). The CDR3 contains 15 residues. The V gene lost 1 base and the J gene lost 5 bases, with 12 bases spanning the gap. Amplification yielded TCR beta CDR3 regions, with RNA transcripts as the source. Carried out on the TCR CDR3, a first-round RT-PCR used the HTBI primer set. A single record per CDR3 protein comes from TCRdb applying MiXCR to the multiplex PCR reads. The sample carries some 580,000 distinct CDR3 sequences, about 16% recorded once. Patients having uncontrolled infection, another autoimmune disease, pregnancy or lactation were not included.

The sample was blood. This receptor was identified in a woman aged 40 to 50 with Graves' ophthalmopathy. The chain has TRBV13 and TRBJ2-1; TRBD2 is a possible D gene (6 bases). The CDR3 DNA sequence: TGTGCCAGCAGCTTAGTTGGGGGGTTCCACAATGAGCAGTTCTTC. Translated, it gives CASSLVGGFHNEQFF.